This is a list of T cell receptor beta chains from one sample in a study of PD-L1 blockade in urothelial cancer. TCRdb keeps only in-frame clones here, not all; method: immunoSEQ multiplex PCR. The table shows about 80,000 clones, with around four fifths occurring only once. The sample in question was PBMCs, obtained around atezolizumab (anti-PD-L1) treatment. The receptors come from a middle-aged man with urothelial cancer. CDR3s leave out the opening cysteine and the closing phenylalanine or tryptophan.

V gene	J gene	CDR3 length	CDR3 protein
TRBV10-2	TRBJ2-1	14	ATETSRSLSYNEQF
TRBV19	TRBJ2-1	12	ASKHREPHNEQF
TRBV25-1	TRBJ1-2	11	ASSKEFLSGYT
TRBV7-9	TRBJ2-5	11	ASSLSDQETQY
TRBV4-3	TRBJ1-2	13	ASSRQSGDNYGYT
TRBV28	TRBJ1-2	15	ASSTPSPGQGKGGYT
TRBV15	TRBJ1-5	16	ATSRPLTGAQRTQPQH
TRBV5-1	TRBJ2-1	17	ASSFGVLAGGGTYNEQF
TRBV5-1	TRBJ2-7	13	ASSFGQGRGYEQY
TRBV7-8	TRBJ1-1	13	ASSPFARDRGEAF
TRBV4-2	TRBJ1-1	11	ASSQDGNTEAF
TRBV6-5	TRBJ2-4	11	ASSYSFGNIQY
TRBV7-2	TRBJ2-7	12	ASSPGKAPYEQY
TRBV15	TRBJ2-5	12	ATSREARQETQY
TRBV14	TRBJ1-2	11	ASSQLGSYGYT
TRBV28	TRBJ2-3	10	ASSSGGDTQY
TRBV9	TRBJ2-7	12	ASSGQGASYEQY
TRBV5-4	TRBJ2-5	15	ASSPSSRLAGAETQY
TRBV5-1	TRBJ2-5	12	ASSLVGLQETQY
TRBV6-5	TRBJ2-3	11	ASSYLGRRAQY
TRBV4-1	TRBJ2-3	15	ASKRDSDLTSTDTQY
TRBV4-2	TRBJ1-4	12	ASSHGATNEKLF
TRBV5-1	TRBJ2-7	13	ASSFQRDRNYEQY
TRBV28	TRBJ1-5	12	ASSRQGWAQPQH
TRBV7-8	TRBJ2-2	14	ASSLGQSLGSGELF
TRBV9	TRBJ2-2	16	ASSVANLTGEVPGELF
TRBV23-1	TRBJ2-1	14	ASSSRTEGPLDEQF
TRBV5-5	TRBJ2-2	13	ASSRVQGATGELF
TRBV5-1	TRBJ2-3	17	ASSSGLAGGQEGTDTQY
TRBV2	TRBJ1-5	10	ASGTPGGPQH
TRBV19	TRBJ1-1	12	ASRSGTTNTEAF
TRBV28	TRBJ1-3	12	ASRGILQGDTIY
TRBV4-2	TRBJ2-5	12	ASSQEASGETQY
TRBV28	TRBJ2-7	12	ASKEGRSSYEQY
TRBV7-9	TRBJ2-5	12	ASSYRGLRETQY
TRBV6-1	TRBJ2-7	12	ASSPYRASYEQY
TRBV9	TRBJ2-3	14	ASSALREGPADTQY
TRBV2	TRBJ2-1	10	ASSVGDNEQF
TRBV7-2	TRBJ2-7	11	ASRSGTSGEQY
TRBV28	TRBJ1-5	12	ASSSDRGEQPQH
TRBV7-2	TRBJ1-5	13	ASSLNGPVNQPQH